The entry below describes one T cell receptor beta chain. What it binds is unknown. The data were taken from a study of post-analysis software for immune sequencing data. On the study more broadly: Multiple sclerosis in the patients followed relapsing-remitting, secondary progressive and progressive-relapsing courses.

Regarding the study as a whole: Roughly five TRBV segments, including TRBV5-6, TRBV5-1 and TRBV20-1, were more frequent in patients than controls. The study found significantly lower normalized Chao1 diversity in multiple sclerosis patients than in controls.

Unique molecular identifiers featured in each of the TCR beta cDNA libraries. Once about 0.9 to 11 million T cells were used, 400,000 to 550,000 cDNA molecules resulted. A single record per CDR3 protein comes from TCRdb applying MiXCR to the PCR reads. The sample includes roughly 870,000 distinct CDR3 sequences, around 50% of them seen just once. The V gene lost 0 bases and the J gene lost 3 bases, with 8 bases spanning the gap. Germline CDR1 is LNHNV and CDR2 is YYDKDF (reference sequence). The CDR3 extends over 14 amino acids. The TCR originated in a girl aged 5-17 years with multiple sclerosis. The chain is built from TRBV15 and TRBJ1-1, with no clear D. The sequenced sample was blood. CDR3 coding DNA: TGTGCCACCAGCAGAGACGGGCCCTACACTGAAGCTTTCTTT. Protein: CATSRDGPYTEAFF.